These 29 T cell receptor beta chains originate from one sample sequenced in a study of tumor-infiltrating lymphocytes in primary liver carcinoma. It was from roughly 20-30 mg of unsorted bulk tissue that RNA and DNA were co-extracted. Reverse transcription of about 500 ng total RNA with a constant-region primer produced TCR beta cDNA. Nested multiplex PCR, run for three rounds with slightly modified ARM-PCR, yielded TCR beta libraries. Two initial PCR rounds of around 10 cycles each paired TRBV1-TRBV30 forward primers with a C-beta reverse primer. TCRdb reprocessed the multiplex PCR reads via MiXCR and lists one record per CDR3 protein. The data hold approximately 190,000 distinct CDR3 sequences, with 70% to 90% observed a single time. Specimen: tumor tissue from primary liver carcinoma. These receptors originate from a man between 35 and 55 years old with primary liver carcinoma and hepatitis B virus infection.

V usage is TRBV5-1 and J usage is TRBJ2-7, with 10 bases fitting TRBD1. In germline, CDR1 is SGHRS, CDR2 YFSETQ. Trimming cost V 6 bases and J 7 bases; bases outside gene matches: 10. This CDR3 contains 14 residues. The CDR3 region is CASNQGQGHEEQYF. The CDR3 DNA follows: TGCGCCAGCAACCAGGGACAGGGGCATGAGGAGCAGTACTTC.

Details on this clonotype: At one end the junction does not follow the germline gene, possibly because of a read error. The gene calls are TRBV5-6 and TRBJ2-2; 8 bases match TRBD1. The CDR3 runs 17 residues. Germline CDR1 reads SGHDT; CDR2 reads YYEEEE. The CDR3 region has the DNA TGTGACAGCAGCTCCACCCGGGACAGGAGTGGCACCGGGGAGCTGTTTTTT. Protein sequence: CDSSSTRDRSGTGELFF.

As for this clonotype: It is likely a read error, because the conserved phenylalanine at the end of the CDR3 is missing. V gene TRBV4-2 combines with J gene TRBJ2-2, with TRBD1 as a possible D gene (5 bases). Germline V CDR1 and CDR2: LGHNA, YNFKEQ. The CDR3 has 16 amino acids. V shed 1 base and J shed 3 bases, with 12 bases lying between them. CDR3 coding DNA: TGTGCCAGCAGCCAAGCCGGGCAGGGCGACACCGGGGAGCTGTTTATT. Its protein product is CASSQAGQGDTGELFI.

On this clonotype itself: The junction and the germline gene differ at one end; a read error may be behind it. The chain employs TRBV4-3 and TRBJ1-2; D possibly corresponds to TRBD1 (6 bases). The germline gives CDR1 LGHNA, CDR2 YSLEER. The CDR3 has 16 amino acids. CDR3 in DNA: TGTGCCAGCAGCCAGGCAGGGGCAGGGAGTGACTATGGCTACACCTTC. Translating gives CASSQAGAGSDYGYTF.

This clonotype was detected ten times or more. CDR3 coding DNA: TGTGCCACCTCGATACAAAGCACAGATACGCAGTATTTT. It is translated as CATSIQSTDTQYF. This chain joins TRBV6-5 and TRBJ2-3; D uncertain. The germline V and J ends were trimmed by 10 bases and 0 bases, with 11 bases remaining between them. The CDR3 has 13 residues. CDR1 is MNHEY, CDR2 SVGAGI, per germline.

As concerns this clonotype: Germline is not matched at one junction end, which may reflect a read error. V gene TRBV6-6 combines with J gene TRBJ1-1; possible D gene TRBD1, 6 bases. The CDR3 consists of 14 residues. CDR1 is MNHNY, CDR2 SVGAGI, per germline (reference sequence). CDR3 region: CASIGAGVRTDALF. CDR3 in DNA: TGTGCCAGCATTGGGGCAGGGGTAAGGACTGATGCTTTATTT.

On this clonotype: A junction boundary mismatches the germline segment, possibly from a read error. V gene TRBV5-1 combines with J gene TRBJ2-5; D may correspond to TRBD1 or TRBD2 (5 bases each). This CDR3 spans 15 amino acids. The germline gives CDR1 SGHRS, CDR2 YFSETQ. In nucleotides, the CDR3 is TGCGCCAGCAACTTGGTGGGACGGAACCAAGAGACCCAGTACTTC. Translating gives CASNLVGRNQETQYF. Looking up the rest from reference TRBV5-1 and TRBJ2-5 gives the full variable domain: KAGVTQTPRYLIKTRGQQVTLSCSPISGHRSVSWYQQTPGQGLQFLFEYFSETQRNKGNFPGRFSGRQFSNSRSEMNVSTLELGDSALYLCASNLVGRNQETQYFGPGTRLLVL.

On this clonotype: Compared with germline, one end of the junction differs, possibly owing to a read error. The chain links TRBV6-1 to TRBJ2-2; D possibly corresponds to TRBD2 (5 bases). There are 17 residues in the CDR3. Germline assignment: CDR1 MNHNS and CDR2 SASEGT. This CDR3 reads CASRFGSVVMATGELFF. In nucleotides, the CDR3 is TGTGCCAGCAGGTTCGGGTCCGTGGTTATGGCCACCGGGGAACTGTTTTTT.

On this clonotype: The final CDR3 position lacks the conserved phenylalanine or tryptophan, pointing to a likely read error. The V gene is TRBV6-5, the J gene TRBJ2-7, with D possibly matching TRBD1 (7 bases). This CDR3 contains 14 residues. Trimming left V 6 bases short and J 7 bases short, with 19 bases between. CDR1 is MNHEY, CDR2 SVGAGI, per germline. Written as DNA, the CDR3 is TGTGCCAGCAGGGCGGGACAGAGGTTTTGGGAGCAGTACTCC. Translating gives CASRAGQRFWEQYS.

This clonotype has just a few counts. The germline gene is not matched at one end of the junction; a read error may be the cause. Written as DNA, the CDR3 is TGTGCCAGTACCCTCATGGGACTAGCGGGAGAGACCCAGTATTTC. Protein: CASTLMGLAGETQYF. The chain employs TRBV11-1 and TRBJ2-5; 14 nucleotides match TRBD2. This CDR3 comprises 15 residues. Germline lookup yields CDR1 SGHAT and CDR2 FQDESV (reference sequence).

Concerning this clonotype: A read error may account for a junction end that differs from germline. The chain couples TRBV29-1 to TRBJ2-3, with D unclear. This CDR3 region has 12 residues. The germline gives CDR1 SQVTM, CDR2 ANQGSEA. CDR3 DNA: TGCAACGTTGCTCTTACCACAGATACGCAGTATTTT. Amino acids: CNVALTTDTQYF.

V usage is TRBV5-5 and J usage is TRBJ2-7; either TRBD1 or TRBD2 may supply D (5 bases each). The CDR3 runs to 13 residues. Germline assignment: CDR1 SGHKS and CDR2 YYEKEE (reference sequence). Trimming shortened V by 5 bases and J by 13 bases, and 22 bases separated the two germline ends. The CDR3 here is CASSLLLRDEYYF. CDR3 sequence (DNA): TGTGCCAGCAGTCTTCTGCTCCGGGACGAGTACTACTTC.

About this clonotype itself: The junction and the germline gene differ at one end; a read error may be behind it. The rearrangement joins TRBV6-2 or TRBV6-3 to TRBJ2-5; D not certain. Germline lookup yields CDR1 MNHEY and CDR2 SVGEGT. CDR3 length: 12 amino acids. The CDR3: CASSINQETQCF. The CDR3 DNA sequence: TGTGCCAGCAGCATCAACCAAGAGACTCAGTGCTTC.

V is TRBV29-1 and J is TRBJ2-4; no clear D. V lost 4 bases to trimming and J lost 0 bases, with 16 bases between them. The CDR3 runs to 16 residues. Germline CDR1 is SQVTM and CDR2 is ANQGSEA. The CDR3 nucleotides read TGCAGCGTTGTTGCTCTAAACCGGCTAGCCAAAAACATTCAGTACTTC. Translating it yields CSVVALNRLAKNIQYF. The complete variable domain, with remaining parts taken from reference TRBV29-1 and TRBJ2-4, reads SAVISQKPSRDICQRGTSLTIQCQVDSQVTMMFWYRQQPGQSLTLIATANQGSEATYESGFVIDKFPISRPNLTFSTLTVSNMSPEDSSIYLCSVVALNRLAKNIQYFGAGTRLSVL.

Concerning this clonotype itself: It may be a read error: a sequence one base away is much more abundant. The chain employs TRBV19 and TRBJ2-3, with D unclear. Trimming stripped 1 base from V and 3 bases from J, with 8 bases between. Germline assignment: CDR1 LNHDA and CDR2 SQIVND (reference sequence). This CDR3 spans 14 amino acids. Here the CDR3 DNA reads TGTGCCAGTAGTATAGCCTCGGAAACAGATACGCAGTATTTT. Translation: CASSIASETDTQYF.

Concerning this clonotype: Since a much larger clone is just one base distant, this may be a read error. This chain connects TRBV5-1 to TRBJ2-1; 9 bases are shared with TRBD1. The germline V gene has CDR1 SGHRS and CDR2 YFSETQ. CDR3 length: 15 amino acids. In DNA, the CDR3 is TGCGCCATCAGCTTGGACAGGGGCTCTAGTAATGAGCAGTTCTTC. It yields the protein CAISLDRGSSNEQFF. Full variable domain (rest looked up from reference TRBV5-1 and TRBJ2-1): KAGVTQTPRYLIKTRGQQVTLSCSPISGHRSVSWYQQTPGQGLQFLFEYFSETQRNKGNFPGRFSGRQFSNSRSEMNVSTLELGDSALYLCAISLDRGSSNEQFFGPGTRLTVL.

J is TRBJ2-7 and V is TRBV11-2; D unclear. Germline-derived CDR1 and CDR2 are SGHAT and FQNNGV. CDR3 length: 15 residues. The CDR3 DNA is TGTACATGCAGCTTAAGTGGAGAGGCGACCTACGAGCAGTACTTC. This sequence encodes CTCSLSGEATYEQYF.

The chain recombines TRBV18 with TRBJ2-1; TRBD2 agrees at 10 bases. The CDR3 runs to 15 residues. The junction had 5 bases not matched to a gene; V was cut back by 2 bases and J by 7 bases. CDR1 and CDR2 (germline): KGHSH, LQKENI. CDR3 nucleotides: TGTGCCAGCTCACCAGCTAGCGGGAGTAGGAATGAGCAGTTCTTC. It translates to CASSPASGSRNEQFF.

To note about this clonotype: This CDR3 fails to terminate in the conserved phenylalanine or tryptophan, so it likely reflects a read error. The limits of the CDR3 on the DNA are not certain, so only TCRdb's listed CDR3 is given. The chain is built from TRBV7-9 and TRBJ1-6. The germline CDR1 and CDR2 sequences are SEHNR and FQNEAQ (reference sequence). Inclusive of both ends, the CDR3 amounts to 14 amino acids. The CDR3 loop is CASSLSTNGSPLHL.

With regard to this clonotype: Sequence at one end of the junction differs from germline and may be a read error. The rearrangement joins TRBV18 to TRBJ2-2; 7 nucleotides match TRBD1. The CDR3 is 15 amino acids. Germline CDR1 is KGHSH and CDR2 is LQKENI. The CDR3 spells CASSPQTGFTGELFF. CDR3 nucleotides: TGTGCCAGTTCACCCCAGACAGGGTTCACCGGGGAGCTGTTTTTT.

A note on this clonotype: The junction and the germline gene differ at one end; a read error may be behind it. The chain links TRBV11-1 to TRBJ2-4; 8 bases map to TRBD2. Germline values: CDR1 SGHAT, CDR2 FQDESV (reference sequence). This CDR3 region has 17 residues. This CDR3 is CASSVPGTSGTKNILYF. CDR3 in DNA: TGTGCCAGCAGCGTTCCCGGGACTAGTGGGACCAAAAACATTCTGTATTTC.

This clonotype has ten or more counts. This chain uses TRBV6-2 or TRBV6-3 with TRBJ2-1, with D tentatively TRBD2 (5 bases). The V gene lost 4 bases and the J gene lost 5 bases, with 18 bases spanning the gap. Germline V gives CDR1 MNHEY, CDR2 SVGEGT. This CDR3 region has 16 residues. CDR3 protein: CASSFPRGLDHNEQFF. The CDR3 coding sequence is TGTGCCAGCAGTTTCCCCCGAGGGTTGGACCACAATGAGCAGTTCTTC.

The rearrangement uses TRBV6-1 and TRBJ1-5; D not certain. Germline V gene lookup returns CDR1 MNHNS and CDR2 SASEGT. CDR3 length: 14 amino acids. V lost 1 base and J 6 bases, leaving 10 bases between the germline ends. CDR3 sequence reads: CASSEGGVGQPQHF. The CDR3 nucleotides read TGTGCCAGCAGTGAAGGTGGAGTAGGTCAGCCCCAGCATTTT.

This clonotype was counted many times. The chain is built from TRBV5-1 and TRBJ2-1; the match to TRBD2 covers 12 bases. The V segment lost 2 bases and the J segment 7 bases; nucleotides outside the gene matches: 10. This CDR3 contains 17 residues. Germline V gene data show CDR1 as SGHRS and CDR2 as YFSETQ. This chain's CDR3 is CASSLSLLAGGFNEQFF. The CDR3 DNA is TGCGCCAGCAGCTTATCCCTACTAGCGGGAGGTTTTAATGAGCAGTTCTTC.

CDR3 loop: CATSGQVRGGDTGELFF. CDR3 bases: TGTGCCACCAGTGGTCAAGTAAGGGGAGGGGACACCGGGGAGCTGTTTTTT. The rearrangement uses TRBV24-1 and TRBJ2-2; TRBD2 agrees at 7 bases. CDR1 KGHDR and CDR2 SFDVKD come from the germline V gene. CDR3 length equals 17 residues. With V trimmed by 5 bases and J by 3 bases, 11 bases remained unmatched.

A word on this clonotype: Just one base apart from a much larger clone, this may be a read error. The rearrangement links TRBV7-9 to TRBJ2-7; D gene unclear. Germline CDR1 reads SEHNR; CDR2 reads FQNEAQ (reference sequence). This CDR3 region has 14 residues. DNA of the CDR3: TGTGCCAGCAGCTTAGCCTCGACTCCATACGAGCAGTGCTTC. Its translation is CASSLASTPYEQCF.

Points on this clonotype: Sequence at one end of the junction differs from germline and may be a read error. CDR3 in DNA: TGTGCCAGCAGCTTCGATCGGGCTGGGGCCAGCGTCATGACTTTC. The encoded protein is CASSFDRAGASVMTF. V is TRBV11-2 and J is TRBJ2-6; the D gene is possibly TRBD1 (5 bases). The CDR3 is 15 residues long. CDR1 and CDR2 from the germline V gene are SGHAT and FQNNGV.

A word on this clonotype: A read error may produce the germline difference seen at one junction end. This sequence joins TRBV29-1 and TRBJ2-2, with 10 bases identical to TRBD2. The CDR3 totals 15 residues. Germline V lookup: CDR1 SQVTM, CDR2 ANQGSEA. This CDR3 reads CNDGTSAANTGELFF. The CDR3 nucleotides read TGCAACGATGGGACTAGCGCGGCGAACACCGGGGAGTTGTTTTTT.

V usage is TRBV12-1 and J usage is TRBJ2-7. TRBV12-1 is a recognized pseudogene. This CDR3 has 13 amino acids. CDR3 coding DNA: TGTGTCAGCGGCCTTTCGGCTAACTACGAGCAGTACTTC. It yields the protein CVSGLSANYEQYF.